This passage covers 5 T cell receptor beta chains from one sample sequenced in a study of T cells in Graves' hyperthyroidism and ophthalmopathy (dated by TCRdb to about 2019). Receptors were amplified or captured by multiplex PCR. These reads were obtained on an Illumina HiSeq 2000. TCR beta CDR3 regions were amplified from RNA transcripts. The TCR CDR3 was subjected to a first round of RT-PCR using the HTBI primer set and the Qiagen OneStep RT-PCR kit. In TCRdb, the public reads were trimmed at Q25 with fastp and aligned with MiXCR, with productive beta chains retained. Entries that share a CDR3 protein sequence are merged under the most common genes and DNA. This sample has roughly 570,000 distinct CDR3 sequences in its table, and about 43% of those were observed once. The top ten constitute under 20% of the sample. The material sequenced was peripheral blood or thyroid tissue (not recorded which). The receptor set was obtained from an adult woman with Graves' disease, either hyperthyroidism or ophthalmopathy (not recorded which).

The J gene is TRBJ1-5, the V gene TRBV3-1, with a possible D match to TRBD1 (5 bases). V gave up 2 bases and J gave up 5 bases, with 10 bases separating them. This CDR3 contains 14 residues. CDR1 is LGHDT, CDR2 YNNKEL, per germline (reference sequence). The CDR3 is CASSQHRTYQPQHF. As DNA, the CDR3 is TGTGCCAGCAGCCAACACAGGACATATCAGCCCCAGCATTTT.

A word on this clonotype: Germline and junction disagree at one end, which may indicate a read error. The genes are TRBV6-5 and TRBJ1-2; D may be TRBD1 (6 bases). This CDR3 is built from 13 residues. Germline lookup yields CDR1 MNHEY and CDR2 SVGAGI. The CDR3 loop is CASSYSMIRGGSF. The CDR3 DNA sequence: TGTGCCAGCAGTTACTCGATGATTAGGGGGGGGTCTTTC.

This clonotype was observed at least ten times. This chain joins TRBV7-2 and TRBJ2-7, with D tentatively TRBD1 (5 bases). V lost 10 bases and J 2 bases, leaving 18 bases between the germline ends. The CDR3 is made up of 14 amino acids. Germline V CDR1 and CDR2: SGHTA, FQGNSA. CDR3 loop: CATTPTAKTYEQYF. The CDR3 bases are TGTGCCACTACACCGACAGCAAAAACCTACGAGCAGTACTTC.

The chain carries TRBV20-1 and TRBJ1-1; no clear D gene. V was clipped by 1 base and J by 4 bases, with 10 bases between them. Germline V CDR1 and CDR2: DFQATT, SNEGSKA (reference sequence). The CDR3 loop spans 13 amino acids. The CDR3 loop is CSARGGSSTEAFF. Here the CDR3 DNA reads TGCAGTGCTAGAGGGGGTTCGTCCACTGAAGCTTTCTTT.

The chain is built from TRBV20-1 and TRBJ1-4; D gene unclear. This CDR3 is built from 14 residues. Trimming cost V 2 bases and J 3 bases, with 10 bases left between them. From germline, CDR1 is DFQATT and CDR2 SNEGSKA (reference sequence). The DNA of the CDR3 is TGCAGTGCTAGATCTCCGGGAGCTAATGAAAAACTGTTTTTT. Translating gives CSARSPGANEKLFF.